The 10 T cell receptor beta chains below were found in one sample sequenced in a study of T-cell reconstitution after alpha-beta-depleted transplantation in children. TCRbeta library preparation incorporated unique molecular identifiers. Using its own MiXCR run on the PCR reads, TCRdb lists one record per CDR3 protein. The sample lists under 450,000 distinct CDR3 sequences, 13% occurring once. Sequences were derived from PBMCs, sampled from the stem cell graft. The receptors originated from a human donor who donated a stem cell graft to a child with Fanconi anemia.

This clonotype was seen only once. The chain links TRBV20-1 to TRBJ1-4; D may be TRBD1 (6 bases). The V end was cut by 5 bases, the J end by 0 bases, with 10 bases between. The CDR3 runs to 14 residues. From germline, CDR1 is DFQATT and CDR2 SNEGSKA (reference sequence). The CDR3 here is CSASQGTTNEKLFF. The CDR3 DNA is TGCAGTGCTTCACAGGGCACAACTAATGAAAAACTGTTTTTT.

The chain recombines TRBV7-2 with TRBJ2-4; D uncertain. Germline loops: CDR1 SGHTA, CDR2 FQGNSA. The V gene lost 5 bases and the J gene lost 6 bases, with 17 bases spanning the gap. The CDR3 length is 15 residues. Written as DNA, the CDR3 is TGTGCCAGCAGCCCCAGGTTTACTAATTTAAACATTCAGTACTTC. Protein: CASSPRFTNLNIQYF. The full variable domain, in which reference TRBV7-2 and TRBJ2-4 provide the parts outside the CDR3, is GAGVSQSPSNKVTEKGKDVELRCDPISGHTALYWYRQSLGQGLEFLIYFQGNSAPDKSGLPSDRFSAERTGGSVSTLTIQRTQQEDSAVYLCASSPRFTNLNIQYFGAGTRLSVL.

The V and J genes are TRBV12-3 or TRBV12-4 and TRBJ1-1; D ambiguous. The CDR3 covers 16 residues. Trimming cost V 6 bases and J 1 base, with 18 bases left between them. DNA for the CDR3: TGTGCCAGCAGCTCTTCTTTAGGGATTGCGAACACTGAAGCTTTCTTT. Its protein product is CASSSSLGIANTEAFF.

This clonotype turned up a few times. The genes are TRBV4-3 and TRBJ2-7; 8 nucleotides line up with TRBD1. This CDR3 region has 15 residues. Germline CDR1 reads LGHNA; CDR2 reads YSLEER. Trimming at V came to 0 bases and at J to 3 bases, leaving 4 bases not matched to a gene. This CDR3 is CASSQDPRGLYEQYF. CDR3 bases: TGCGCCAGCAGCCAAGATCCCAGGGGGCTCTACGAGCAGTACTTC.

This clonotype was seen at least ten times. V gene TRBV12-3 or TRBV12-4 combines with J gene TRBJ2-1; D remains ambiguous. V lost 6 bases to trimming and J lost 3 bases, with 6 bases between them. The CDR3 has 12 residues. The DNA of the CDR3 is TGTGCCAGCAGCCCTCGCTACAATGAGCAGTTCTTC. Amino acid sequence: CASSPRYNEQFF.

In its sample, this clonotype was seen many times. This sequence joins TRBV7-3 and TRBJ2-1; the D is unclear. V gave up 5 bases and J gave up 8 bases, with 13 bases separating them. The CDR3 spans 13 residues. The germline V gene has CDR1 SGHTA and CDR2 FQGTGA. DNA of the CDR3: TGTGCCAGCAGCCCCCCCGGGTCGCATGAGCAGTTCTTC. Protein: CASSPPGSHEQFF.

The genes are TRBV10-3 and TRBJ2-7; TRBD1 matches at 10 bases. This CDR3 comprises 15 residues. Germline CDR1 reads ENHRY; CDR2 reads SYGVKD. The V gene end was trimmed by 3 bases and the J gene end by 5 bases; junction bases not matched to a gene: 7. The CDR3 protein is CAISEGDRGADEQYF. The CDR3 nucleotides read TGTGCCATCAGTGAAGGGGACAGGGGCGCCGACGAGCAGTACTTC.

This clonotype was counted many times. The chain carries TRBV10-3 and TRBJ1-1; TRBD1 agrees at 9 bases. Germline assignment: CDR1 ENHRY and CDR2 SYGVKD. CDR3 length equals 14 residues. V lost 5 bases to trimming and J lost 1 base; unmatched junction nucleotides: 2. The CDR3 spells CAISPDRGNTEAFF. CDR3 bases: TGTGCCATCAGTCCGGACAGGGGGAACACTGAAGCTTTCTTT.

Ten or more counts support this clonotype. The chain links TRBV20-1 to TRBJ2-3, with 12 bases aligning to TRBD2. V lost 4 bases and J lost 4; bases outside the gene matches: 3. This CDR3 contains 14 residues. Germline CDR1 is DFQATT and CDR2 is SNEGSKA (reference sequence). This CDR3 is CSAKLAGGSDTQYF. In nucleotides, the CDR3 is TGCAGTGCTAAACTAGCGGGGGGCTCAGATACGCAGTATTTT.

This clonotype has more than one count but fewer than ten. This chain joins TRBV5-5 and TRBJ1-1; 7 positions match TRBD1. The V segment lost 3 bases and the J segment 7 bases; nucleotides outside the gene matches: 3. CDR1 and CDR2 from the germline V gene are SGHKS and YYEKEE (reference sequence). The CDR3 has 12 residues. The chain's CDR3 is CASSWGDSEAFF. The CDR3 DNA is TGTGCCAGCAGCTGGGGGGACAGTGAAGCTTTCTTT.